This TCR beta chain derives from a study of blood T cell repertoires in COVID-19. Background on the study: Acute and convalescent COVID-19 specimens originated in the United States, Italy and Spain.

This clone was counted a single time. Source study methods: Reference gene primer amplification in the assay estimated nucleated cell counts. Clones were read by immunoSEQ multiplex PCR, and TCRdb kept only the in-frame ones, dropping some. The V and J calls and the clone size are those of that table, but D and trimming were determined from the DNA. The sample lists approximately 110,000 clones, 60% to 85% occurring once. The sequenced material came from peripheral blood. This receptor was taken from a human donor with acute or convalescent COVID-19. The donor label of this sample is uncertain.

CDR3 in DNA: TGTGCCAGCAGCTTAGATCTCCAGGGATCTTACCCCTACGAGCAGTACGTC. Protein: CASSLDLQGSYPYEQYV. The chain carries TRBV11-3 and TRBJ2-7; perhaps TRBD1 as D (5 bases). Germline V gives CDR1 SGHNT, CDR2 YENEEA. The CDR3 runs 17 residues. Trimming stripped 0 bases from V and 2 bases from J, with 17 bases between.